What follows is one T cell receptor (beta chain) and its context. The data originate from a study of blood T cell repertoires in COVID-19. Using immunoSEQ multiplex PCR, the repertoire was profiled, and TCRdb retains in-frame clones only, with some absent. This table holds about 230,000 clones, 88% found once. The sample was PBMCs or T cells enriched from blood (not recorded which). The receptor was isolated from a woman aged 40 to 55 with acute COVID-19.

CDR3 residues: CASSPDRGRSYEQYV. The CDR3 region has the DNA TGTGCCAGCAGCCCGGACAGGGGGCGGTCCTACGAGCAGTACGTC. The rearrangement links TRBV11-3 to TRBJ2-7, with 11 bases identical to TRBD1. Trimming at V came to 5 bases and at J to 1 base, leaving 4 bases not matched to a gene. Germline lookup yields CDR1 SGHNT and CDR2 YENEEA. The CDR3 is 15 amino acids.